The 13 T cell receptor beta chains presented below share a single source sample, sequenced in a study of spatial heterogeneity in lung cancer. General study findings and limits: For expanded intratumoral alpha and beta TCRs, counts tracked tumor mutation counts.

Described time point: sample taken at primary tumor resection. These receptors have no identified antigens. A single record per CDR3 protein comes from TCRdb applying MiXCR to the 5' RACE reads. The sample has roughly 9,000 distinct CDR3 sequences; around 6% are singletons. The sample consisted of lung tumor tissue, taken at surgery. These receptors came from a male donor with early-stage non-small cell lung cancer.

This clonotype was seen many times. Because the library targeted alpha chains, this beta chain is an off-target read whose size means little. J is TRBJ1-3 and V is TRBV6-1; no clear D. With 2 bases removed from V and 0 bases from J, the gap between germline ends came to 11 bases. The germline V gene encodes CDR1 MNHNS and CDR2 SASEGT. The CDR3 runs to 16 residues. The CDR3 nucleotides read TGTGCCAGCAGTGAATCCGCGGCAGGCTCTGGAAACACCATATATTTT. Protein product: CASSESAAGSGNTIYF.

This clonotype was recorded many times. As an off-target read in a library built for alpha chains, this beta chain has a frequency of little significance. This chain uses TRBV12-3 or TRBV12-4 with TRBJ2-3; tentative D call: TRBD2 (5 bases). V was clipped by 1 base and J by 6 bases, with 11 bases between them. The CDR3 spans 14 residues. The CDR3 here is CASSLGGSEDTQYF. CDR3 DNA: TGTGCCAGCAGTTTAGGAGGGAGTGAGGATACGCAGTATTTT.

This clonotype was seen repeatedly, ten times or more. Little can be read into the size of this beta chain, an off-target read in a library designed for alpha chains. Here the CDR3 DNA reads TGTGCCAGCAGCTCACCCCCGTCGCACGAGCAGTACTTC. This translates into CASSSPPSHEQYF. This chain connects TRBV28 to TRBJ2-7, with D unresolved. In germline, CDR1 is MDHEN, CDR2 SYDVKM. The V gene lost 6 bases and the J gene lost 5 bases, with 14 bases spanning the gap. The CDR3 contains 13 residues. The full variable domain, in which reference TRBV28 and TRBJ2-7 provide the parts outside the CDR3, is DVKVTQSSRYLVKRTGEKVFLECVQDMDHENMFWYRQDPGLGLRLIYFSYDVKMKEKGDIPEGYSVSREKKERFSLILESASTNQTSMYLCASSSPPSHEQYFGPGTRLTVT.

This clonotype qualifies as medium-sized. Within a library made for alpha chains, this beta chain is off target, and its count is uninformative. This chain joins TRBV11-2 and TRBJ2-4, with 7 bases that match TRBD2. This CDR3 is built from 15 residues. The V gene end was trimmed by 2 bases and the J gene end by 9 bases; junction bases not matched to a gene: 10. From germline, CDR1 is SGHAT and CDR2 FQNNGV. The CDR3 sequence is CASSLRMTLAGIQYF. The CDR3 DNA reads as TGTGCCAGCAGCTTAAGGATGACTTTAGCGGGCATTCAGTACTTC.

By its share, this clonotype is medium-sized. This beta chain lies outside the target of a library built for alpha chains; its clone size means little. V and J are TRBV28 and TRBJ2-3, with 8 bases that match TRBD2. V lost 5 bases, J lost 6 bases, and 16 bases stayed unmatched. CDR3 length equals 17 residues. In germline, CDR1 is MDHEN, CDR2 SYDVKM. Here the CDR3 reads CASSRRRAAGERDTQYF. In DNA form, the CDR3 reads TGTGCCAGCAGTCGCCGACGGGCAGCGGGGGAACGGGATACGCAGTATTTT.

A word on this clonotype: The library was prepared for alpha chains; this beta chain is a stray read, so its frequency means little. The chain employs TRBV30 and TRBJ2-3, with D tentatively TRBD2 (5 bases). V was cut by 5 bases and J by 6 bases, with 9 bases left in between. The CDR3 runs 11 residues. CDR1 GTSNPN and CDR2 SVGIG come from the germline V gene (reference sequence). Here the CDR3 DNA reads TGTGCCTGGGAGAGGGCTGATACGCAGTATTTT. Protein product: CAWERADTQYF. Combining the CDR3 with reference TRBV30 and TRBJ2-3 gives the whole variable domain SQTIHQWPATLVQPVGSPLSLECTVEGTSNPNLYWYRQAAGRGLQLLFYSVGIGQISSEVPQNLSASRPQDRQFILSSKKLLLSDSGFYLCAWERADTQYFGPGTRLTVL.

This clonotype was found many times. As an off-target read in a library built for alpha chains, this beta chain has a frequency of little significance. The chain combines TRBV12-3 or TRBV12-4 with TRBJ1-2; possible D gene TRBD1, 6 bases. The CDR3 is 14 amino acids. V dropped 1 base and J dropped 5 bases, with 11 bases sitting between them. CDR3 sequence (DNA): TGTGCCAGCAGTTTAGTCGGGGGCGGGTATGGCTACACCTTC. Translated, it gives CASSLVGGGYGYTF.

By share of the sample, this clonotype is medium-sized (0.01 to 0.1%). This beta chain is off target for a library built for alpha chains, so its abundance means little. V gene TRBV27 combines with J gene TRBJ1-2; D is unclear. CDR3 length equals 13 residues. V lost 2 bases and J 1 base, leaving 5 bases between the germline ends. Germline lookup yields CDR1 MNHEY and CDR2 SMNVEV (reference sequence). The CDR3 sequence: CASSLGSNYGYTF. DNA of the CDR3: TGTGCCAGCAGTTTAGGCAGTAACTATGGCTACACCTTC.

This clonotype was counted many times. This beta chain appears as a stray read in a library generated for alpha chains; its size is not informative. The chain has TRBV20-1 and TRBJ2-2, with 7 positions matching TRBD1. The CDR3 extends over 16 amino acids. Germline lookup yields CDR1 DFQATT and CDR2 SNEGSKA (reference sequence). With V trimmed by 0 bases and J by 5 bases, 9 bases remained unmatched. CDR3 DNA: TGCAGTGCTAGAGATCATTCAAGGGGGCTAACCGGGGAGCTGTTTTTT. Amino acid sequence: CSARDHSRGLTGELFF.

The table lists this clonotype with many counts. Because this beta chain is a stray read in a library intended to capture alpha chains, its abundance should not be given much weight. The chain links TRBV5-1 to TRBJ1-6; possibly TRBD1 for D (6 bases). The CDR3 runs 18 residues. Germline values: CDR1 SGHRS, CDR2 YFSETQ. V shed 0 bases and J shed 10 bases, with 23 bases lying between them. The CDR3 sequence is CASSLEPGAGGRGSPLHF. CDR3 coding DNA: TGCGCCAGCAGCTTGGAACCCGGAGCGGGGGGGCGAGGATCACCCCTCCACTTT.

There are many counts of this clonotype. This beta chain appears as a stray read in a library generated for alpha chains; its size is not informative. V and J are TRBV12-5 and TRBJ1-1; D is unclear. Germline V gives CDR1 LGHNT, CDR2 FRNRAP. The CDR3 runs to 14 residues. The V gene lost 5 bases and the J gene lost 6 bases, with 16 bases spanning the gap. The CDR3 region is CASGAYGLEAEAFF. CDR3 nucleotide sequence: TGTGCTAGTGGTGCGTACGGGTTGGAGGCTGAAGCTTTCTTT. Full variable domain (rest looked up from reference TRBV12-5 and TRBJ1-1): DARVTQTPRHKVTEMGQEVTMRCQPILGHNTVFWYRQTMMQGLELLAYFRNRAPLDDSGMPKDRFSAEMPDATLATLKIQPSEPRDSAVYFCASGAYGLEAEAFFGQGTRLTVV.

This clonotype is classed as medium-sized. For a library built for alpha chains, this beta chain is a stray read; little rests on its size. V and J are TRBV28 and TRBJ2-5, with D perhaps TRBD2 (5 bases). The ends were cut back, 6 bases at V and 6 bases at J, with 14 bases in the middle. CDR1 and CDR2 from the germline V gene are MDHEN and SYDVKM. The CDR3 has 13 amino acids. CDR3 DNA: TGTGCCAGCAGAGAACGGAGAGGGAAGACCCAGTACTTC. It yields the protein CASRERRGKTQYF.

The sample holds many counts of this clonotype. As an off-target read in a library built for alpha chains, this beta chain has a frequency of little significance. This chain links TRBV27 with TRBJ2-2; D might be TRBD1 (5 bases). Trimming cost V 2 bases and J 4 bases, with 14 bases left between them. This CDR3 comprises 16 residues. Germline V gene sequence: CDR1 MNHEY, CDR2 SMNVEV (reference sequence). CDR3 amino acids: CASSLIRAVSTGELFF. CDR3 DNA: TGTGCCAGCAGTTTAATCAGGGCGGTGAGCACCGGGGAGCTGTTTTTT.